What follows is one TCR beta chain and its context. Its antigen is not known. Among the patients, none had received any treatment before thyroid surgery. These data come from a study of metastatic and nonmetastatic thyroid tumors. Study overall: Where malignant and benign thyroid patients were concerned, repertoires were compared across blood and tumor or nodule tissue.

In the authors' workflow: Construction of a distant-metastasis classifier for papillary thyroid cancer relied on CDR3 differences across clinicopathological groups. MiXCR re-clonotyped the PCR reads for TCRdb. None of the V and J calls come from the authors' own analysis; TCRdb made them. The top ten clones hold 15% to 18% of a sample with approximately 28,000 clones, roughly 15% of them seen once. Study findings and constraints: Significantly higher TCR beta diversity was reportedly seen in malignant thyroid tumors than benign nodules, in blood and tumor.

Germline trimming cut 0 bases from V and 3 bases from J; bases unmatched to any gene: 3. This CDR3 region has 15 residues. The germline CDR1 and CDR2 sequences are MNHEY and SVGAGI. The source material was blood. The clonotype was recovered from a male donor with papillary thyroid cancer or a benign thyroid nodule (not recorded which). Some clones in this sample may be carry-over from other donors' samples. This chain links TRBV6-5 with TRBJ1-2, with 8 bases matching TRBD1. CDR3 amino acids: CASSYSWTGHYGYTF. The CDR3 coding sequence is TGTGCCAGCAGTTACTCATGGACAGGGCACTATGGCTACACCTTC.